This T cell receptor beta chain was sequenced during a study of blood T cell repertoires in COVID-19. Across the whole study: Both acute and convalescent COVID-19 samples were obtained from the United States, Italy and Spain. T cells, B-cell-depleted T cells, or PBMCs supplied cDNA or gDNA.

CDR1 KGHDR and CDR2 SFDVKD come from the germline V gene. Trimming pared 2 bases from V and 2 bases from J, leaving 5 bases between. The CDR3 consists of 13 residues. Authors' methods: Estimates of nucleated cell counts were drawn from the amplification of reference gene primers. Sequencing was performed with immunoSEQ multiplex PCR; in TCRdb, only in-frame clones are kept and a portion is missing. From that table come the V and J calls and clone size; the DNA was used to work out D and trimming. The table shows tens of thousands of clones, with 75% to 90% occurring only once. This TCR came from a human donor with active COVID-19. The donor label of this sample is uncertain. The chain couples TRBV24-1 to TRBJ1-2; the D is unclear. The specimen sequenced was peripheral blood. The DNA of the CDR3 is TGTGCCACCAGTGATTCACGGAACTATGGCTACACCTTC. Encoded protein: CATSDSRNYGYTF.